This note documents a single T cell receptor (beta chain) sequence. As handled by the study authors: Quantification of nucleated cells was approximated via reference gene primer amplification. Data came from immunoSEQ multiplex PCR; TCRdb stores just in-frame clones and leaves some out. The V and J calls and clone size are taken from that table; D and trimming were inferred from the DNA. The data contain roughly 250,000 clones, 85% to 90% of them seen just once; the ten biggest clones take up roughly 3.9%. Germline V gene data show CDR1 as MRHNA and CDR2 as SNTAGT. This CDR3 has 14 amino acids. V shed 7 bases and J 8 bases; nucleotides not matched to a gene: 11. This record belongs to a study of blood T cell repertoires in COVID-19. Study in general: The origin of the acute and convalescent COVID-19 samples was the United States, Italy and Spain. The analysed material was cDNA or gDNA that came from T cells, B-cell-depleted T cells, or PBMCs.

This clonotype originated in a woman in her 40s with acute or convalescent COVID-19. V is TRBV6-4 and J is TRBJ2-1; TRBD1 agrees at 7 bases. The sequenced sample consisted of peripheral blood. The CDR3, as DNA: TGTGCCAGCACTAGAGACAGGGTTTGGTATGAGCAGTTCTTC. It translates to CASTRDRVWYEQFF.